One and the same sample provided the 17 T cell receptor beta chains below, sequenced in a study of PD-L1 blockade in urothelial cancer (dated by TCRdb to the late 2010s). The label giving this sample's time point can be read as: peripheral blood 6 weeks after treatment start. Library preparation was by the immunoSEQ multiplex PCR assay. TCRdb obtained this table from immuneACCESS and retained in-frame rearrangements with V and J assigned. These tables miss some clones; where compared with another copy, unresolved V genes account for less than half of the shortfall, and the remainder is unexplained. In this sample the table shows 50,000 to 60,000 clones, more than 70% of which occur a single time. The top ten constitute less than 2.5% of the sample. Sequencing used PBMCs, obtained around atezolizumab (anti-PD-L1) treatment. The receptor source for this set is a man aged 55 to 69 with urothelial cancer.

The V call is TRBV6-4, the J call TRBJ2-5; 7 nucleotides match TRBD2. V shed 2 bases, J shed 4 bases, and the junction held 16 bases outside the gene matches. CDR3 length equals 18 residues. Germline lookup yields CDR1 MRHNA and CDR2 SNTAGT. CDR3 amino acids: CASSDPSGEGLIGETQYF. CDR3 bases: TGTGCCAGCAGTGACCCCTCCGGGGAGGGTCTTATAGGAGAGACCCAGTACTTC.

The chain joins TRBV5-4 to TRBJ2-5, with 10 bases fitting TRBD1. The CDR3 runs 15 residues. V gave up 4 bases and J gave up 5 bases; unmatched junction bases: 8. CDR1 and CDR2 from the germline V gene are SGHNT and YYREEE (reference sequence). In DNA form, the CDR3 reads TGTGCCAGCAGCCCCGACAGGGGGCGCGTTGAGACCCAGTACTTC. Protein: CASSPDRGRVETQYF.

The chain carries TRBV7-2 and TRBJ2-1; TRBD2 matches at 13 bases. The CDR3 is made up of 16 amino acids. Germline V gene sequence: CDR1 SGHTA, CDR2 FQGNSA. V dropped 5 bases and J dropped 8; count of bases not matched to a gene: 9. The CDR3 loop is CASSTRTSGRRYEQFF. The CDR3 nucleotides are TGTGCCAGCAGCACACGGACTAGCGGGAGACGTTATGAGCAGTTCTTC.

This sequence joins TRBV7-2 and TRBJ2-3; 9 bases are shared with TRBD2. Germline V gene data show CDR1 as SGHTA and CDR2 as FQGNSA. The ends lost 0 bases at V and 4 bases at J; junction bases unmatched: 2. The CDR3 spans 15 residues. This CDR3 reads CASSLALAGPDTQYF. CDR3 DNA sequence: TGTGCCAGCAGCTTAGCTCTAGCGGGGCCAGATACGCAGTATTTT.

This chain links TRBV7-9 with TRBJ2-7, with 12 bases that match TRBD2. V was clipped by 5 bases and J by 2 bases; unmatched bases: 4. The CDR3 is made up of 15 amino acids. In germline, CDR1 is SEHNR, CDR2 FQNEAQ (reference sequence). CDR3 sequence (DNA): TGTGCCAGCAGCCCAGGACTAGCGGGGCCCTACGAGCAGTACTTC. Its translation is CASSPGLAGPYEQYF.

V usage is TRBV18 and J usage is TRBJ2-3; 11 bases align to TRBD2. In germline, CDR1 is KGHSH, CDR2 LQKENI. J lost 2 bases, V lost 2 bases, and 6 bases had no gene match. CDR3 length: 17 amino acids. CDR3 coding DNA: TGTGCCAGCTCACCAACTAGCGGGGGAGCCTTCACAGATACGCAGTATTTT. It translates to CASSPTSGGAFTDTQYF. Full variable domain (rest looked up from reference TRBV18 and TRBJ2-3): NAGVMQNPRHLVRRRGQEARLRCSPMKGHSHVYWYRQLPEEGLKFMVYLQKENIIDESGMPKERFSAEFPKEGPSILRIQQVVRGDSAAYFCASSPTSGGAFTDTQYFGPGTRLTVL.

The chain is built from TRBV6-1 and TRBJ2-1; TRBD1 agrees at 7 bases. The germline gives CDR1 MNHNS, CDR2 SASEGT. The ends lost 2 bases at V and 6 bases at J; junction bases unmatched: 4. The CDR3 runs 14 residues. The CDR3 region is CASSERGRSNEQFF. As DNA, the CDR3 is TGTGCCAGCAGTGAAAGGGGGCGTTCCAATGAGCAGTTCTTC.

This chain connects TRBV7-9 to TRBJ1-4; 10 bases line up with TRBD1. Trimming at V came to 3 bases and at J to 7 bases, leaving 2 bases not matched to a gene. In germline, CDR1 is SEHNR, CDR2 FQNEAQ (reference sequence). The CDR3 covers 14 residues. CDR3 amino acids: CASSLTGGGEKLFF. The CDR3 region has the DNA TGTGCCAGCAGCTTGACAGGGGGCGGTGAAAAACTGTTTTTT.

The chain combines TRBV29-1 with TRBJ2-2; D possibly corresponds to TRBD1 (5 bases). V lost 5 bases to trimming and J lost 4 bases, with 17 bases between them. The germline V gene encodes CDR1 SQVTM and CDR2 ANQGSEA. This CDR3 comprises 15 residues. The CDR3 reads CSVKRAVGATGELFF. The DNA for the CDR3 is TGCAGCGTTAAAAGGGCTGTAGGGGCCACCGGGGAGCTGTTTTTT.

The chain uses TRBV27 and TRBJ2-1, with a possible D match to TRBD2 (6 bases). Germline CDR1 MNHEY, CDR2 SMNVEV (reference sequence). The germline V and J ends were trimmed by 3 bases and 6 bases, with 15 bases remaining between them. The CDR3 spans 15 residues. The CDR3 DNA is TGTGCCAGCAGTTTTCGGAGGGAGCAAGGCAATGAGCAGTTCTTC. Translating gives CASSFRREQGNEQFF.

CDR3 amino acids: CASSRNGQEMNTEAFF. The CDR3 DNA follows: TGCGCCAGCAGCAGAAACGGACAGGAGATGAACACTGAAGCTTTCTTT. This sequence joins TRBV5-1 and TRBJ1-1; 7 nucleotides line up with TRBD1. The CDR3 totals 16 residues. CDR1 is SGHRS, CDR2 YFSETQ, per germline. J was trimmed by 0 bases and V by 4 bases; bases with no gene match: 9.

V gene TRBV6-5 combines with J gene TRBJ2-1; TRBD2 matches at 8 bases. V gave up 5 bases and J gave up 14 bases; unmatched junction bases: 5. CDR1 and CDR2 from the germline V gene are MNHEY and SVGAGI. The CDR3 is made up of 11 amino acids. The CDR3 DNA sequence: TGTGCCAGCAGTCTCGGACTAGCCGAGTTCTTC. Protein product: CASSLGLAEFF.

This clone showed up just a few times. V is TRBV11-2 and J is TRBJ1-2; 9 bases align to TRBD1. CDR1 and CDR2 from the germline V gene are SGHAT and FQNNGV. The ends lost 4 bases at V and 7 bases at J; junction bases unmatched: 13. CDR3 length: 16 amino acids. The CDR3 sequence: CASSSYRSRDRAGYTF. In nucleotides, the CDR3 is TGTGCCAGCAGCTCCTACCGTAGCCGGGACAGGGCTGGCTACACCTTC.

This clone was recorded only once. The chain recombines TRBV12-1 with TRBJ2-1; the table names TRBD2, a call not compared with the DNA. TRBV12-1 is labeled a pseudogene. The CDR3 loop spans 14 amino acids. CDR3 bases: TGTGCCAGCAGCTTTAGCGGGACCTACAATGAGCAGTTCTTC. Protein product: CASSFSGTYNEQFF.

This clone was seen a few times. This chain links TRBV9 with TRBJ1-5, with D tentatively TRBD1 (6 bases). The CDR3 sequence is 14 residues long. Trimming removed 4 bases at V and 4 bases at J, with 12 bases between. Looked up from germline, CDR1 is SGDLS and CDR2 is YYNGEE. CDR3 sequence reads: CASSRGTSNQPQHF. CDR3 nucleotide sequence: TGTGCCAGCAGCCGTGGGACAAGTAATCAGCCCCAGCATTTT.

The rearrangement joins TRBV7-2 to TRBJ2-5; D gene ambiguous. V lost 5 bases to trimming and J lost 4 bases, with 20 bases between them. This CDR3 region has 16 residues. CDR1 is SGHTA, CDR2 FQGNSA, per germline. CDR3 nucleotides: TGTGCCAGCAGCCCCCACCCAACCTTTACGGGAGAGACCCAGTACTTC. Protein sequence: CASSPHPTFTGETQYF.

J is TRBJ2-1 and V is TRBV18; 10 bases agree with TRBD2. With 3 bases clipped from V and 7 bases from J, the junction kept 6 bases outside the gene matches. CDR1 is KGHSH and CDR2 is LQKENI in the germline V gene. The CDR3 has 15 amino acids. The CDR3 loop reads CASSPRLAGDNEQFF. For the CDR3, the DNA is TGTGCCAGCTCACCGCGCCTAGCGGGAGATAATGAGCAGTTCTTC.